The 27 T cell receptor beta chains given below trace back to one sample, sequenced in a study of tumor-infiltrating lymphocytes in primary liver carcinoma (dated by TCRdb to the late 2010s). Sequencing was performed on an Illumina HiSeq 2500. A constant-region primer and ProtoScript II reverse transcriptase were used to reverse-transcribe TCRbeta-specific cDNA from approximately 550 ng total RNA. Construction of the TCRbeta libraries relied on three nested rounds of multiplex PCR, following a slightly modified ARM-PCR procedure. Each of the first two PCR rounds ran for around 9 cycles and used multiplex TRBV1-TRBV30 forward primers together with a Cbeta reverse primer. TCRdb itself trimmed the public reads at Q25 with fastp, ran MiXCR and retained productive beta chains. Identical CDR3 protein sequences are pooled into one entry, listed with their most common genes and DNA. In all, the sample holds approximately 300,000 distinct CDR3 sequences, and 60% to 80% of those were seen once. The top ten constitute roughly 8.6% of the sample.

Blood RNA was extracted from unsorted whole blood with TRIzol reagent; germline DNA came from the DNeasy Blood & Tissue kit. The sample consisted of peripheral blood. The receptors shown here come from a man in his forties with primary liver carcinoma and hepatitis B virus infection.

For this clonotype: The junction departs from the called germline gene at one end, perhaps through a read error. The J gene is TRBJ2-7, the V gene TRBV6-6, with D perhaps TRBD1 (7 bases). CDR3 size: 17 residues. In germline, CDR1 is MNHNY, CDR2 SVGAGI (reference sequence). The CDR3 region has the DNA TGTGCCTGCAGTTACTCGATGTTAGGGGGCGCCGGGGGCGAGCAGTACTTC. This gives the protein CACSYSMLGGAGGEQYF.

A remark on this clonotype: This CDR3 fails to terminate in the conserved phenylalanine or tryptophan, so it likely reflects a read error. The V call is TRBV6-2 or TRBV6-3, the J call TRBJ2-7; TRBD1 might be the D (6 bases). CDR1 is MNHEY, CDR2 SVGEGT, per germline. This CDR3 comprises 12 residues. Between the trimmed V and J ends, which lost 7 bases and 0 bases, there was a span of 7 bases. Here the CDR3 reads CASTGDSYEQYI. The CDR3 DNA is TGTGCCAGCACAGGGGACTCCTACGAGCAGTACATC.

In the case of this clonotype: Being one base from a much bigger clone, this may be a read error. The CDR3 sequence: CACSYSQLNQETQYF. The CDR3 nucleotides read TGTGCCTGCAGTTACTCCCAGTTAAACCAAGAGACCCAGTACTTC. The chain has TRBV6-5 and TRBJ2-5, with D unresolved. The CDR3 is 15 amino acids. Germline values: CDR1 MNHEY, CDR2 SVGAGI.

Worth noting for this clonotype: The junction and the germline gene differ at one end; a read error may be behind it. The V gene is TRBV4-2, the J gene TRBJ2-7; no clear D gene. In germline, CDR1 is LGHNA, CDR2 YNFKEQ. The CDR3 is 15 residues long. The DNA of the CDR3 is TGTGCCAGCAGCCAAGATCGTATGCCCTCCTACGTGCAGTACTTC. It specifies CASSQDRMPSYVQYF.

As to this clonotype: As the CDR3 is not closed by the conserved phenylalanine or tryptophan, this likely results from a read error. The chain recombines TRBV11-3 with TRBJ2-3, with 7 bases matching TRBD2. Germline V gene data show CDR1 as SGHNT and CDR2 as YENEEA. V lost 4 bases and J lost 2; bases outside the gene matches: 6. The CDR3 is 15 amino acids. The CDR3 here is CASSSGEGFTDTQYS. CDR3 coding DNA: TGTGCCAGCAGCTCGGGGGAGGGGTTCACAGATACGCAGTATTCT.

This clonotype was seen only a few times. A single base separates this from a much larger clone, so it may be a read error. V is TRBV5-5 and J is TRBJ1-3; D unclear. The CDR3 has 15 residues. Germline CDR1 is SGHKS and CDR2 is YYEKEE (reference sequence). The CDR3 DNA sequence: TGTGCCGGCAGCTTAGGACCGAGCTCTGGAAACACCATATATTTT. The encoded protein is CAGSLGPSSGNTIYF. Supplemented by reference TRBV5-5 and TRBJ1-3, the full variable domain reads DAGVTQSPTHLIKTRGQQVTLRCSPISGHKSVSWYQQVLGQGPQFIFQYYEKEERGRGNFPDRFSARQFPNYSSELNVNALLLGDSALYLCAGSLGPSSGNTIYFGEGSWLTVV.

In the case of this clonotype: This is likely a read error, given that the CDR3 carries no conserved phenylalanine or tryptophan at its end. The chain links TRBV30 to TRBJ2-7; D gene unclear. CDR3 length equals 11 residues. V lost 7 bases and J 0 bases, leaving 7 bases between the germline ends. CDR1 GTSNPN and CDR2 SVGIG come from the germline V gene (reference sequence). The CDR3 protein is CASQTSYEQYL. DNA for the CDR3: TGTGCCTCACAGACCTCCTACGAGCAGTACCTC.

The rearrangement uses TRBV28 and TRBJ2-1; D is uncertain. CDR3 length equals 13 residues. V was cut by 5 bases and J by 7 bases, with 12 bases left in between. Germline values: CDR1 MDHEN, CDR2 SYDVKM. The CDR3 protein is CASSLVHLNEQFF. In nucleotides, the CDR3 is TGTGCCAGCAGTCTGGTTCATCTGAATGAGCAGTTCTTC. Supplemented by reference TRBV28 and TRBJ2-1, the full variable domain reads DVKVTQSSRYLVKRTGEKVFLECVQDMDHENMFWYRQDPGLGLRLIYFSYDVKMKEKGDIPEGYSVSREKKERFSLILESASTNQTSMYLCASSLVHLNEQFFGPGTRLTVL.

The chain couples TRBV5-4 to TRBJ2-7; TRBD2 matches 8 bases. Germline CDR1 is SGHNT and CDR2 is YYREEE (reference sequence). This CDR3 has 16 residues. With 3 bases clipped from V and 0 bases from J, the junction kept 8 bases outside the gene matches. CDR3 sequence: CASSSTAGVGSYEQYF. The CDR3 nucleotides are TGTGCCAGCAGCTCTACAGCGGGAGTGGGCTCCTACGAGCAGTACTTC.

Of note for this clonotype: A much larger clone sits a single nucleotide away, making a read error possible. The chain uses TRBV5-4 and TRBJ2-5; D may be TRBD1 (6 bases). V shed 4 bases and J shed 5 bases, with 18 bases lying between them. The CDR3 is 15 amino acids. Germline V gene lookup returns CDR1 SGHNT and CDR2 YYREEE (reference sequence). This CDR3 reads CASSGIGGRGETQYF. Here the CDR3 DNA reads TGTGCCAGCAGCGGTATAGGGGGTCGAGGCGAGACCCAGTACTTC. The whole variable domain, remainder taken from reference TRBV5-4 and TRBJ2-5, is ETGVTQSPTHLIKTRGQQVTLRCSSQSGHNTVSWYQQALGQGPQFIFQYYREEENGRGNFPPRFSGLQFPNYSSELNVNALELDDSALYLCASSGIGGRGETQYFGPGTRLLVL.

For this clonotype: A much larger clonotype is one base distant, so this may be a read error. This rearrangement joins TRBV29-1 to TRBJ2-2; perhaps TRBD2 as D (6 bases). The CDR3 is 13 residues long. Per the germline V gene, CDR1 is SQVTM and CDR2 is ANQGSEA. The CDR3 here is CSVSSENTVELFF. The CDR3 bases are TGCAGCGTCTCTAGCGAGAACACCGTGGAGCTGTTTTTT.

Comments on this clonotype: This could be a read error, since a much larger clone is one nucleotide away. The genes are TRBV11-2 and TRBJ2-2; the D is unclear. The germline gives CDR1 SGHAT, CDR2 FQNNGV. The CDR3 length is 15 residues. V shed 0 bases and J shed 10 bases, with 15 bases lying between them. The CDR3 DNA sequence: TGTGCCAGCAGCTTAGACCCCCGAGTTTCCGAGGAGCTGTTTTTT. Amino acid sequence: CASSLDPRVSEELFF.

This clonotype has more than one count but fewer than ten. This chain joins TRBV7-9 and TRBJ1-2; the D gene is possibly TRBD1 (5 bases). Looked up from germline, CDR1 is SEHNR and CDR2 is FQNEAQ (reference sequence). V lost 0 bases, J lost 5 bases, and 22 bases lay in between. The CDR3 is made up of 18 amino acids. CDR3 loop: CASSLASPGQGDKYGYTF. The CDR3 DNA follows: TGTGCCAGCAGCTTAGCCTCGCCGGGGCAGGGCGACAAATATGGCTACACCTTC.

The genes are TRBV7-9 and TRBJ2-5, with D perhaps TRBD1 (5 bases). V was clipped by 1 base and J by 1 base, with 13 bases between them. The CDR3 runs 16 residues. Looked up from germline, CDR1 is SEHNR and CDR2 is FQNEAQ (reference sequence). The CDR3 loop is CASSLGGGALQETQYF. The CDR3 DNA reads as TGTGCCAGCAGCTTAGGGGGCGGTGCTCTCCAAGAGACCCAGTACTTC.

J is TRBJ1-3 and V is TRBV20-1; 7 bases match TRBD1. The CDR3 runs 16 residues. Germline V CDR1 and CDR2: DFQATT, SNEGSKA (reference sequence). Trimming took 6 bases from V and 0 from J; bases not matched to a gene: 11. The CDR3 sequence is CSAGTGTATSGNTIYF. CDR3 nucleotide sequence: TGCAGTGCCGGGACGGGGACAGCGACCTCTGGAAACACCATATATTTT.

The table lists this clonotype with many counts. An end of the junction does not agree with germline; a read error may underlie this. This chain connects TRBV12-3 or TRBV12-4 to TRBJ2-2; TRBD2 agrees at 14 bases. The CDR3 length is 13 residues. CDR3 DNA: TGCGCCAGCTCCGGGACTAGCGGGAGAGAGCTGTTTTTT. Translating gives CASSGTSGRELFF.

As regards this clonotype: Germline and junction disagree at one end, which may indicate a read error. This chain connects TRBV11-2 to TRBJ2-3, with a weak D call TRBD1 (5 bases). Germline-derived CDR1 and CDR2 are SGHAT and FQNNGV. This CDR3 has 17 amino acids. CDR3 protein: CASSLGAPVAGMNTQYF. The DNA of the CDR3 is TGTGCCAGCAGCTTAGGGGCCCCAGTGGCAGGGATGAATACCCAGTATTTT.

This clonotype came up a few times. The chain carries TRBV5-6 and TRBJ1-6, with 8 nucleotides matching TRBD1. The CDR3 has 14 residues. Trimming removed 3 bases from V and 10 bases from J; junction bases left unmatched: 6. CDR1 and CDR2 (germline): SGHDT, YYEEEE. The CDR3 is CASSSRQGRSPLHF. CDR3 bases: TGTGCCAGCAGCTCCAGACAGGGGAGGTCACCCCTCCACTTT.

The chain combines TRBV11-2 with TRBJ2-1, with 9 bases lining up with TRBD1. Germline assignment: CDR1 SGHAT and CDR2 FQNNGV. V dropped 6 bases and J dropped 1; count of bases not matched to a gene: 16. CDR3 size: 19 residues. The CDR3: CASSSTQRGQGPSYNEQFF. For the CDR3, the DNA is TGTGCCAGCAGTTCCACCCAGCGGGGACAGGGACCTTCCTACAATGAGCAGTTCTTC.

Turning to this clonotype: The CDR3 ends on some other residue instead of the conserved phenylalanine or tryptophan, so this is likely a read error. The limits of the CDR3 on the DNA are not certain, so only TCRdb's listed CDR3 is given. This rearrangement joins TRBV29-1 to TRBJ2-1; TRBD1 was called by the table and not checked on the DNA. The CDR3 spans 12 residues, counting both ends. Germline-derived CDR1 and CDR2 are SQVTM and ANQGSEA. The CDR3 sequence is CSVESGGHERFL.

A remark on this clonotype: A much larger clone lies one base from this, so it may be a read error. This chain links TRBV28 with TRBJ1-2; possibly TRBD1 for D (5 bases). The CDR3 sequence is 12 residues long. Germline loops: CDR1 MDHEN, CDR2 SYDVKM. The chain's CDR3 is CTSTAGRYGYTF. The CDR3 coding sequence is TGTACCAGCACCGCGGGGCGCTATGGCTACACCTTC.

The chain employs TRBV6-5 and TRBJ2-2, with 10 positions matching TRBD1. V shed 4 bases and J 13 bases; nucleotides not matched to a gene: 15. The germline gives CDR1 MNHEY, CDR2 SVGAGI. This CDR3 has 16 amino acids. The CDR3 coding sequence is TGTGCCAGCAGTTCGCTGGGACAGGGGAACACCGGAGTGCTGTTTTTT. Translated: CASSSLGQGNTGVLFF.

The rearrangement joins TRBV4-1 to TRBJ1-6, with 9 bases lining up with TRBD1. Per the germline V gene, CDR1 is MGHRA and CDR2 is YSYEKL. The length of the CDR3 is 17 residues. The junction had 7 bases not matched to a gene; V was cut back by 0 bases and J by 7 bases. For the CDR3, the DNA is TGCGCCAGCAGCCAAGATCGGGGACAGGGCCGGAATTCACCCCTCCACTTT. This sequence encodes CASSQDRGQGRNSPLHF.

This clonotype was seen only a few times. The rearrangement links TRBV6-1 to TRBJ1-6; 7 bases agree with TRBD1. The CDR3 loop spans 14 amino acids. Germline assignment: CDR1 MNHNS and CDR2 SASEGT. V gave up 8 bases and J gave up 10 bases; unmatched junction bases: 11. CDR3 DNA sequence: TGTGCCAGCTCCCCGGGACAGTTGGGCTCACCCCTCCACTTT. This translates into CASSPGQLGSPLHF.

On this clonotype: At one of its ends the junction is not consistent with the germline gene, which may arise from a read error. The CDR3 DNA sequence: TGCGCCAGCAGCCAAGGGTCCGGCTGCTACATCTTC. Its translation: CASSQGSGCYIF. The chain joins TRBV4-3 to TRBJ1-2; D is undetermined. CDR3 length: 12 residues. Germline V gene data show CDR1 as LGHNA and CDR2 as YSLEER.

J is TRBJ1-6 and V is TRBV12-3 or TRBV12-4; D is unclear. The CDR3 runs 15 residues. Trimming took 2 bases from V and 1 from J, leaving 6 bases between them. The CDR3 here is CASSLTESYNSPLHF. The CDR3 DNA reads TGTGCCAGCAGTTTAACGGAATCCTATAATTCACCCCTCCACTTT.

On this clonotype itself: The junction departs from germline at one end; a sequencing error may be responsible. The chain has TRBV11-1 and TRBJ2-1; TRBD2 matches 8 bases. In germline, CDR1 is SGHAT, CDR2 FQDESV (reference sequence). The CDR3 loop spans 13 amino acids. For the CDR3, the DNA is TGTACCAGCAGCCCCCAGCGGGAGTACGAGCAGTTCTTT. Amino acid sequence: CTSSPQREYEQFF.